The source of this T cell receptor (beta chain) is a study of T cells in tuberculosis. On this clone itself: The target antigen is unknown.

V shed 5 bases and J 7 bases; nucleotides not matched to a gene: 7. The CDR3 has 14 amino acids. CDR1 is MNHEY and CDR2 is SMNVEV in the germline V gene (reference sequence). Study-level points and caveats: Active tuberculosis alpha repertoires lay closer to GMM-specific TCRs than controls'.

The assay was immunoSEQ multiplex PCR, and TCRdb's table has in-frame clones only and misses some. The table has some 47,000 clones, about 95% seen once. The clonotype comes from a donor aged 5-35 years with latent tuberculosis or without tuberculosis infection. The V call is TRBV27, the J call TRBJ1-5; 8 positions agree with TRBD1. Input material: PBMCs. This CDR3 is CASSPHRGSQPQHF. The DNA of the CDR3 is TGTGCCAGCAGTCCTCACAGGGGGAGCCAGCCCCAGCATTTT.